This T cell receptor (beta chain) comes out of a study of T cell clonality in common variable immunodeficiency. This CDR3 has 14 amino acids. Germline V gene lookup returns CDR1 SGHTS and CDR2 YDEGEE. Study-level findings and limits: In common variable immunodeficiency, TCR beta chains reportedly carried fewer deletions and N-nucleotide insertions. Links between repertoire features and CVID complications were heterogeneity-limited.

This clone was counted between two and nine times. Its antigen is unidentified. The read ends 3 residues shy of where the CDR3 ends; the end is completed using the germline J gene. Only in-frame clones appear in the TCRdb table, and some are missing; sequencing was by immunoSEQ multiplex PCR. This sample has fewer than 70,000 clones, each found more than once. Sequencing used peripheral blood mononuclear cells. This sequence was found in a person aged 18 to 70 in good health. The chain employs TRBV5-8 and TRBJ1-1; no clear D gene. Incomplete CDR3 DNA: TGTGCCAGCAGCTTGAACTTTGTCGCCGCGGGA. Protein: CASSLNFVAAG. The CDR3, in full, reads CASSLNFVAAGAFF.